This TCR beta chain was retrieved from a study of T cells after yellow fever vaccination. UMIs and a universal primer site were added when TCR cDNA was made by 5'RACE template switching. TCRdb recomputed calls from the 5' RACE reads with MiXCR, one row per CDR3 protein. The sample holds about 110,000 distinct CDR3 sequences; around 8.6% are singletons and the top ten take roughly 27%. General study results and limits: Subsequent booster samples again held most clones from primary vaccination (96% CD4, roughly 90% CD8).

A word on this clonotype: Its matching antigen is unknown.

This clonotype was obtained from a man younger than 40 who received the YFV17D yellow fever vaccine. This sample comprised CD8+ T cells sorted from PBMCs, obtained 45 days after the yellow fever booster vaccination.

The CDR3 spells CASSKAGRHNQPQHF. CDR3 bases: TGTGCCAGCAGCAAAGCGGGGCGGCACAATCAGCCCCAGCATTTT. The V and J genes are TRBV21-1 and TRBJ1-5; TRBD1, the D gene given by the table, was not confirmed from the DNA. TRBV21-1 is described as a pseudogene. This CDR3 is built from 15 residues.